This T cell receptor (beta chain) was profiled in a study of T-cell memory formation after mild COVID-19. A single record per CDR3 protein comes from TCRdb applying MiXCR to the 5' RACE reads. Found here are 84,000 or so distinct CDR3 sequences, approximately 15% of them singletons; the top ten hold 31%. This clonotype was seen more than once but under ten times. Germline-derived CDR1 and CDR2 are MNHEY and SVGAGI. V was clipped by 4 bases and J by 3 bases; unmatched bases: 5. The CDR3 runs 14 residues. The genes are TRBV6-5 and TRBJ2-5; 7 nucleotides agree with TRBD1. The clonotype was recovered from an adult woman who had mild COVID-19 (a few samples of this study predate the infection). Cell type and time point are not known. Specimen: PBMCs or a T cell subset sorted from them (not recorded which). The CDR3 region is CASSLGTVEETQYF. As DNA, the CDR3 is TGTGCCAGCAGTTTAGGGACAGTAGAAGAGACCCAGTACTTC.